This is a list of T cell receptor beta chains from one sample in a study of T-cell memory formation after mild COVID-19. One entry per CDR3 protein, called by TCRdb with MiXCR from the 5' RACE reads. The sample lists about 33,000 distinct CDR3 sequences, 20% to 25% occurring once. Sequences were obtained from PBMCs or a T cell subset sorted from them (not recorded which). These TCRs come from an adult who had mild COVID-19 (a few samples of this study predate the infection). Cell type and time point are not known. The CDR3 runs from the conserved cysteine through the conserved F or W. The order of the fields is J gene, D gene, clone size, V gene, CDR3 length, CDR3 DNA, CDR3 protein. A D gene is named only where the DNA matches it firmly. The size entry is marked missing in some rows and otherwise reads once, few, many or a size class.

J: TRBJ2-7; D: NA; size: few; V: TRBV18; length: 15; DNA: TGTGCCAGCTCATCGGACCAAGGTCGGTCCTACGAGCAGTACTTC; CDR3: CASSSDQGRSYEQYF
J: TRBJ2-2; D: NA; size: once; V: TRBV10-3; length: 16; DNA: TGTGCCATCAGTGAGAATGACAGGTCGAACACCGGGGAGCTGTTTTTT; CDR3: CAISENDRSNTGELFF
J: TRBJ2-7; D: NA; size: many; V: TRBV3-1; length: 16; DNA: TGTGCCAGCAGCCGATCCTTAGGCCACGGCGCCTACGAGCAGTACTTC; CDR3: CASSRSLGHGAYEQYF
J: TRBJ1-2; D: NA; size: NA; V: TRBV7-9; length: 15; DNA: TGTGCCAGCAGCTTAGCAGGGGGGGTAACTGATGGCTACACCTTC; CDR3: CASSLAGGVTDGYTF
J: TRBJ1-4; D: NA; size: many; V: TRBV5-1; length: 16; DNA: TGCGCCAGCAGCTTAGGACGGGGGACAACTAATGAAAAACTGTTTTTT; CDR3: CASSLGRGTTNEKLFF
J: TRBJ1-2; D: TRBD1; size: NA; V: TRBV5-6; length: 15; DNA: TGTGCCAGCAGACAGGGACAGGGGATTAGGGATGGCTACACCTTC; CDR3: CASRQGQGIRDGYTF
J: TRBJ2-4; D: NA; size: once; V: TRBV13; length: 14; DNA: TGTGCCAGCAGCTCCCAGGACATACGGGCATCGGTTTACTTC; CDR3: CASSSQDIRASVYF
J: TRBJ2-1; D: NA; size: many; V: TRBV6-5; length: 14; DNA: TGTGCCAGCAGTGGGGGGTGGTCCTACAATGAGCAGTTCTTC; CDR3: CASSGGWSYNEQFF
J: TRBJ1-4; D: NA; size: many; V: TRBV7-6; length: 16; DNA: TGTGCCAGCAGCTTAGCGTCGAACAGCTTGAATGAAAAACTGTTTTTT; CDR3: CASSLASNSLNEKLFF
J: TRBJ2-1; D: TRBD1; size: many; V: TRBV6-2/TRBV6-3; length: 19; DNA: TGTGCCAGCAGTTACTTCGGGGCCGACAGGGCAAGCTCCTACAATGAGCAGTTCTTC; CDR3: CASSYFGADRASSYNEQFF
J: TRBJ2-6; D: NA; size: NA; V: TRBV7-9; length: 14; DNA: TGTGCCAGCAGCCCTGTCCGGGGGCCCGACGTCCTGACTTTC; CDR3: CASSPVRGPDVLTF
J: TRBJ2-7; D: NA; size: few; V: TRBV12-3/TRBV12-4; length: 15; DNA: TGTGCCAGCAGTCCGACAGGCTCCAGCTCCTACGAGCAGTACTTC; CDR3: CASSPTGSSSYEQYF
J: TRBJ2-6; D: TRBD1; size: NA; V: TRBV5-5; length: 19; DNA: TGTGCCAGCAGCTTGGTCGTGACAGGGGCACCCACTGGGGCCAACGTCCTGACTTTC; CDR3: CASSLVVTGAPTGANVLTF
J: TRBJ2-7; D: TRBD1; size: NA; V: TRBV4-2; length: 15; DNA: TGTGCCAGCAGCCAAGAAGGGGACAGGGGCCACGAGCAGTACTTC; CDR3: CASSQEGDRGHEQYF
J: TRBJ1-5; D: NA; size: many; V: TRBV4-1; length: 15; DNA: TGCGTCAGCAGCCAAGAATGGACGACGGATCAGCCCCAGCATTTT; CDR3: CVSSQEWTTDQPQHF
J: TRBJ2-5; D: NA; size: many; V: TRBV12-3/TRBV12-4; length: 13; DNA: TGTGCCAGCAGTTTCGGCATAGAAGAGACCCAGTACTTC; CDR3: CASSFGIEETQYF
J: TRBJ1-4; D: NA; size: many; V: TRBV25-1; length: 14; DNA: TGTGCCAGCAGTGAATGGAAGGATAATGAAAAACTGTTTTTT; CDR3: CASSEWKDNEKLFF
J: TRBJ1-1; D: NA; size: many; V: TRBV4-2; length: 14; DNA: TGTGCCAGCAGCCAAGGAGGGAGGAACACTGAAGCTTTCTTT; CDR3: CASSQGGRNTEAFF
J: TRBJ1-2; D: NA; size: many; V: TRBV12-3/TRBV12-4; length: 13; DNA: TGTGCCAGCACCACGGACGGGAACTATGGCTACACCTTC; CDR3: CASTTDGNYGYTF
J: TRBJ1-6; D: TRBD1; size: many; V: TRBV9; length: 15; DNA: TGTGCCAGCAGCGTAGAGGGACAGGTAGTTTCACCCCTCCACTTT; CDR3: CASSVEGQVVSPLHF
J: TRBJ1-1; D: NA; size: many; V: TRBV5-5; length: 15; DNA: TGTGCCAGCAGCTTTCTCCTTCAGGGGCGGACTGAAGCTTTCTTT; CDR3: CASSFLLQGRTEAFF
J: TRBJ2-1; D: NA; size: medium-sized; V: TRBV4-3; length: 15; DNA: TGCGCCAGCAGCCAAGATGGTCGGGAGTACAATGAGCAGTTCTTC; CDR3: CASSQDGREYNEQFF
J: TRBJ2-7; D: NA; size: NA; V: TRBV12-3/TRBV12-4; length: 14; DNA: TGTGCCAGCAGTTTAGCGGGTTTTGGGTACGAGCAGTACTTC; CDR3: CASSLAGFGYEQYF
J: TRBJ2-1; D: NA; size: NA; V: TRBV29-1; length: 15; DNA: TGCAGCGTTGGAGGAGGCGGGACATACTTTGATGAGCAGTTCTTC; CDR3: CSVGGGGTYFDEQFF